This TCR beta chain was sequenced in a study of T cells after yellow fever vaccination. Study observations and caveats: Overall, a small share of clonotypes was seen in both CD4 and CD8 compartments. Contamination of FACS-sorted repertoires by abundant clonotypes from the bulk population could occur.

This clonotype was picked up a small number of times. Its cognate antigen is unknown. TCRdb reprocessed the 5' RACE reads via MiXCR and lists one record per CDR3 protein. The sample lists a few hundred thousand distinct CDR3 sequences; approximately 12% were seen once. Germline V gene data show CDR1 as SGHNT and CDR2 as YYREEE (reference sequence). V was shortened by 2 bases and J by 7 bases, with 10 bases between the two germline ends. The CDR3 spans 13 residues. The source of this sequence is a man between 18 and 35 years old who received the YFV17D yellow fever vaccine. This chain joins TRBV5-4 and TRBJ2-1; D may match TRBD1 or TRBD2 (5 bases each). The sequencing here drew on CD4+ T cells sorted from PBMCs, taken 15 days after the yellow fever booster vaccination. DNA for the CDR3: TGTGCCAGCAGCTTCGACAGAGGGAATGAGCAGTTCTTC. This sequence encodes CASSFDRGNEQFF.